This T cell receptor (beta chain) was sequenced for a study of blood T cell repertoires in COVID-19. Across the study: The United States, Italy and Spain provided the acute and convalescent COVID-19 samples. Sources were T cells, B-cell-depleted T cells, or PBMCs; the material itself was cDNA or gDNA.

Source study methods: Counts of nucleated cells, estimated from reference gene primer amplification, were obtained. The repertoire was sequenced with immunoSEQ multiplex PCR; TCRdb's copy has only in-frame clones and lacks some. V and J calls and clone size follow that table, whereas D and trimming were derived from the DNA. The repertoire consists of about 81,000 clones, with roughly nine tenths occurring once and the leading ten covering 1.9%. Trimming took off 1 base at V and 3 bases at J, with 23 bases between the two ends. The CDR3 length is 19 residues. Per the germline V gene, CDR1 is MGHRA and CDR2 is YSYEKL.

J is TRBJ2-3 and V is TRBV4-1; D might be TRBD1 (8 bases). The sequence came from a woman aged 50 to 60 in a cohort sampled during active COVID-19. Sequencing was done on a sample of peripheral blood. CDR3 sequence: CASSQVGGSTGGRTDTQYF. The CDR3, as DNA: TGCGCCAGCAGCCAAGTCGGGGGGTCCACAGGGGGTAGAACAGATACGCAGTATTTT.